This TCR beta chain derives from a study of blood T cell repertoires in COVID-19. Study-wide background: COVID-19 samples, acute and convalescent, were from the United States, Italy and Spain. PBMCs, B-cell-depleted T cells, or T cells provided the cDNA or gDNA that made up the material.

In the original processing: Reference gene primer amplification yielded estimated nucleated cell counts. This table comes from immunoSEQ multiplex PCR, and its TCRdb copy is limited to in-frame clones, with some not included. V, J and clone size reflect that table, while D and trimming were determined from the DNA. Here the sample spans 170,000 or so clones, 84% being singletons. The V gene lost 2 bases and the J gene lost 2 bases, with 15 bases spanning the gap. Germline-derived CDR1 and CDR2 are MNHNS and SASEGT. The CDR3 loop spans 16 amino acids. The chain employs TRBV6-1 and TRBJ1-1; D uncertain. The sample consisted of peripheral blood. This receptor was identified in a man between 18 and 29 years old with active or convalescent COVID-19. This chain's CDR3 is CASSEHVATQNTEAFF. DNA for the CDR3: TGTGCCAGCAGTGAACATGTGGCGACACAAAACACTGAAGCTTTCTTT.